The entry below gives a single T cell receptor (beta chain) sequence along with its context. Ten or more counts support this clonotype. It has no known antigen specificity. No clone much larger than this one lies a single base away; base qualities are absent. The library was obtained by RACE. Reads for this sample came from a NextSeq 500. Library preparation attached unique molecular identifiers to individual cDNA molecules for quantitative, reproducible TCR counting. Both TCR alpha and TCR beta chains were sequenced from each blood RNA sample. The original methods were these. The median number of TCRs per sample was some 100,000, ranging from roughly 20,000 to 700,000. The Decombinator software suite was used to annotate the V, J and CDR3 of the TCR reads. For PS versus PT1 abundance plots, all samples were subsampled to the same number of TCRs (28,000). Expanded TCRs were defined as absent before sensitization and observed at least eight times at the 2-week time point. TCRdb reran the public reads through fastp at Q25 and MiXCR, keeping productive beta chains. When rows share a CDR3 protein, they turn into one entry using the most common DNA and genes. The V and J calls and clone size are TCRdb's, not the authors'. Counted in this sample were approximately 89,000 distinct CDR3 sequences; 10% of them appeared once. The ten largest account for 2.5% of the sample.

The data were taken from a study of human T cells and chemical hapten exposure (dated by TCRdb to the early 2020s). Some background on the complete study: For sensitization, 2% DPC in acetone was applied to an approximately 2 cm by approximately 2 cm area of upper inner arm skin. Throughout the roughly 23-week study period, patients were also given weekly therapeutic DPC doses on the scalp. Patch testing on the upper back used Finn chambers containing 0.01% DPC, with scoring done after 6 days according to International Contact Dermatitis Research Group standards. The patient cohort, mostly female, included alopecia areata with under or over 50% scalp involvement, alopecia totalis and alopecia universalis. Libraries were pooled for sequencing, and per-sample TCR yields varied mainly because of small differences in library volumes within the pool. The study tracked peripheral blood TCR repertoire changes in vivo during primary and secondary sensitization to the hapten diphenylcyclopropenone (DPC) in alopecia patients. Blood samples were taken from patients before sensitization (week 0) and then at 2, 6 and about 24 weeks after DPC sensitization. Blood for TCR sequencing was provided by twenty-nine alopecia patients at one to four time points (pre-sensitization, 2, 6 and 24 weeks). What the study reported, not specific to this receptor: Patch test score correlated positively with the number of PT1 expanded TCRs, reaching significance at thresholds 8, 16 and 32 but not at 4. DPC sensitization did not change how many TCRs were above 1 in 1000 frequency, and no evidence was found of alterations in global repertoire structure. Significantly more large CDR3 similarity clusters were formed by expanded TCRs than by pre-sensitization or healthy control sets, consistent with antigen-driven responses. After repeated subsampling, changes were observed in the strength of the expansion versus patch-test correlation and in the threshold at which the correlation became significant. Because every patient had alopecia, a presumed autoimmune disease, the patients' immune response might differ from that of healthy individuals.

The germline ends are 5 bases apart after V is trimmed by 0 bases and J by 4 bases. The germline V gene yields SGHRS for CDR1 and YFSETQ for CDR2. The cysteine opens and the phenylalanine closes a CDR3 of 13 amino acids. Only the CDR3 DNA is retained, 39 bases long and in frame from the first base. In light of the paper, this sample's time point label describes: patch test 2, 6 weeks after DPC sensitization. The treatment or condition label, read with the paper, signifies: therapeutic diphenylcyclopropenone sensitization with weekly scalp DPC. Blood at each patch-test visit was drawn before the patch test was applied. To be eligible, patients had to be aged 18 to 70, diagnosed with alopecia and judged suitable for DPC therapy, while pregnant patients were excluded. Total RNA was extracted from unfractionated whole blood collected in Tempus Blood RNA tubes.

The V and J segments used are TRBV5-1 and TRBJ1-5; too little of a D gene remains to name it. The specimen was whole blood, collected in connection with sensitization to the hapten diphenylcyclopropenone (DPC). This clonotype was obtained from a woman in her 30s with alopecia areata. Some clones in this sample may be carry-over from other donors' samples. Here the CDR3 is given as CASSLALNQPQHF. The DNA sequence reads TGCGCCAGCAGCTTGGCCCTTAATCAGCCCCAGCATTTT.